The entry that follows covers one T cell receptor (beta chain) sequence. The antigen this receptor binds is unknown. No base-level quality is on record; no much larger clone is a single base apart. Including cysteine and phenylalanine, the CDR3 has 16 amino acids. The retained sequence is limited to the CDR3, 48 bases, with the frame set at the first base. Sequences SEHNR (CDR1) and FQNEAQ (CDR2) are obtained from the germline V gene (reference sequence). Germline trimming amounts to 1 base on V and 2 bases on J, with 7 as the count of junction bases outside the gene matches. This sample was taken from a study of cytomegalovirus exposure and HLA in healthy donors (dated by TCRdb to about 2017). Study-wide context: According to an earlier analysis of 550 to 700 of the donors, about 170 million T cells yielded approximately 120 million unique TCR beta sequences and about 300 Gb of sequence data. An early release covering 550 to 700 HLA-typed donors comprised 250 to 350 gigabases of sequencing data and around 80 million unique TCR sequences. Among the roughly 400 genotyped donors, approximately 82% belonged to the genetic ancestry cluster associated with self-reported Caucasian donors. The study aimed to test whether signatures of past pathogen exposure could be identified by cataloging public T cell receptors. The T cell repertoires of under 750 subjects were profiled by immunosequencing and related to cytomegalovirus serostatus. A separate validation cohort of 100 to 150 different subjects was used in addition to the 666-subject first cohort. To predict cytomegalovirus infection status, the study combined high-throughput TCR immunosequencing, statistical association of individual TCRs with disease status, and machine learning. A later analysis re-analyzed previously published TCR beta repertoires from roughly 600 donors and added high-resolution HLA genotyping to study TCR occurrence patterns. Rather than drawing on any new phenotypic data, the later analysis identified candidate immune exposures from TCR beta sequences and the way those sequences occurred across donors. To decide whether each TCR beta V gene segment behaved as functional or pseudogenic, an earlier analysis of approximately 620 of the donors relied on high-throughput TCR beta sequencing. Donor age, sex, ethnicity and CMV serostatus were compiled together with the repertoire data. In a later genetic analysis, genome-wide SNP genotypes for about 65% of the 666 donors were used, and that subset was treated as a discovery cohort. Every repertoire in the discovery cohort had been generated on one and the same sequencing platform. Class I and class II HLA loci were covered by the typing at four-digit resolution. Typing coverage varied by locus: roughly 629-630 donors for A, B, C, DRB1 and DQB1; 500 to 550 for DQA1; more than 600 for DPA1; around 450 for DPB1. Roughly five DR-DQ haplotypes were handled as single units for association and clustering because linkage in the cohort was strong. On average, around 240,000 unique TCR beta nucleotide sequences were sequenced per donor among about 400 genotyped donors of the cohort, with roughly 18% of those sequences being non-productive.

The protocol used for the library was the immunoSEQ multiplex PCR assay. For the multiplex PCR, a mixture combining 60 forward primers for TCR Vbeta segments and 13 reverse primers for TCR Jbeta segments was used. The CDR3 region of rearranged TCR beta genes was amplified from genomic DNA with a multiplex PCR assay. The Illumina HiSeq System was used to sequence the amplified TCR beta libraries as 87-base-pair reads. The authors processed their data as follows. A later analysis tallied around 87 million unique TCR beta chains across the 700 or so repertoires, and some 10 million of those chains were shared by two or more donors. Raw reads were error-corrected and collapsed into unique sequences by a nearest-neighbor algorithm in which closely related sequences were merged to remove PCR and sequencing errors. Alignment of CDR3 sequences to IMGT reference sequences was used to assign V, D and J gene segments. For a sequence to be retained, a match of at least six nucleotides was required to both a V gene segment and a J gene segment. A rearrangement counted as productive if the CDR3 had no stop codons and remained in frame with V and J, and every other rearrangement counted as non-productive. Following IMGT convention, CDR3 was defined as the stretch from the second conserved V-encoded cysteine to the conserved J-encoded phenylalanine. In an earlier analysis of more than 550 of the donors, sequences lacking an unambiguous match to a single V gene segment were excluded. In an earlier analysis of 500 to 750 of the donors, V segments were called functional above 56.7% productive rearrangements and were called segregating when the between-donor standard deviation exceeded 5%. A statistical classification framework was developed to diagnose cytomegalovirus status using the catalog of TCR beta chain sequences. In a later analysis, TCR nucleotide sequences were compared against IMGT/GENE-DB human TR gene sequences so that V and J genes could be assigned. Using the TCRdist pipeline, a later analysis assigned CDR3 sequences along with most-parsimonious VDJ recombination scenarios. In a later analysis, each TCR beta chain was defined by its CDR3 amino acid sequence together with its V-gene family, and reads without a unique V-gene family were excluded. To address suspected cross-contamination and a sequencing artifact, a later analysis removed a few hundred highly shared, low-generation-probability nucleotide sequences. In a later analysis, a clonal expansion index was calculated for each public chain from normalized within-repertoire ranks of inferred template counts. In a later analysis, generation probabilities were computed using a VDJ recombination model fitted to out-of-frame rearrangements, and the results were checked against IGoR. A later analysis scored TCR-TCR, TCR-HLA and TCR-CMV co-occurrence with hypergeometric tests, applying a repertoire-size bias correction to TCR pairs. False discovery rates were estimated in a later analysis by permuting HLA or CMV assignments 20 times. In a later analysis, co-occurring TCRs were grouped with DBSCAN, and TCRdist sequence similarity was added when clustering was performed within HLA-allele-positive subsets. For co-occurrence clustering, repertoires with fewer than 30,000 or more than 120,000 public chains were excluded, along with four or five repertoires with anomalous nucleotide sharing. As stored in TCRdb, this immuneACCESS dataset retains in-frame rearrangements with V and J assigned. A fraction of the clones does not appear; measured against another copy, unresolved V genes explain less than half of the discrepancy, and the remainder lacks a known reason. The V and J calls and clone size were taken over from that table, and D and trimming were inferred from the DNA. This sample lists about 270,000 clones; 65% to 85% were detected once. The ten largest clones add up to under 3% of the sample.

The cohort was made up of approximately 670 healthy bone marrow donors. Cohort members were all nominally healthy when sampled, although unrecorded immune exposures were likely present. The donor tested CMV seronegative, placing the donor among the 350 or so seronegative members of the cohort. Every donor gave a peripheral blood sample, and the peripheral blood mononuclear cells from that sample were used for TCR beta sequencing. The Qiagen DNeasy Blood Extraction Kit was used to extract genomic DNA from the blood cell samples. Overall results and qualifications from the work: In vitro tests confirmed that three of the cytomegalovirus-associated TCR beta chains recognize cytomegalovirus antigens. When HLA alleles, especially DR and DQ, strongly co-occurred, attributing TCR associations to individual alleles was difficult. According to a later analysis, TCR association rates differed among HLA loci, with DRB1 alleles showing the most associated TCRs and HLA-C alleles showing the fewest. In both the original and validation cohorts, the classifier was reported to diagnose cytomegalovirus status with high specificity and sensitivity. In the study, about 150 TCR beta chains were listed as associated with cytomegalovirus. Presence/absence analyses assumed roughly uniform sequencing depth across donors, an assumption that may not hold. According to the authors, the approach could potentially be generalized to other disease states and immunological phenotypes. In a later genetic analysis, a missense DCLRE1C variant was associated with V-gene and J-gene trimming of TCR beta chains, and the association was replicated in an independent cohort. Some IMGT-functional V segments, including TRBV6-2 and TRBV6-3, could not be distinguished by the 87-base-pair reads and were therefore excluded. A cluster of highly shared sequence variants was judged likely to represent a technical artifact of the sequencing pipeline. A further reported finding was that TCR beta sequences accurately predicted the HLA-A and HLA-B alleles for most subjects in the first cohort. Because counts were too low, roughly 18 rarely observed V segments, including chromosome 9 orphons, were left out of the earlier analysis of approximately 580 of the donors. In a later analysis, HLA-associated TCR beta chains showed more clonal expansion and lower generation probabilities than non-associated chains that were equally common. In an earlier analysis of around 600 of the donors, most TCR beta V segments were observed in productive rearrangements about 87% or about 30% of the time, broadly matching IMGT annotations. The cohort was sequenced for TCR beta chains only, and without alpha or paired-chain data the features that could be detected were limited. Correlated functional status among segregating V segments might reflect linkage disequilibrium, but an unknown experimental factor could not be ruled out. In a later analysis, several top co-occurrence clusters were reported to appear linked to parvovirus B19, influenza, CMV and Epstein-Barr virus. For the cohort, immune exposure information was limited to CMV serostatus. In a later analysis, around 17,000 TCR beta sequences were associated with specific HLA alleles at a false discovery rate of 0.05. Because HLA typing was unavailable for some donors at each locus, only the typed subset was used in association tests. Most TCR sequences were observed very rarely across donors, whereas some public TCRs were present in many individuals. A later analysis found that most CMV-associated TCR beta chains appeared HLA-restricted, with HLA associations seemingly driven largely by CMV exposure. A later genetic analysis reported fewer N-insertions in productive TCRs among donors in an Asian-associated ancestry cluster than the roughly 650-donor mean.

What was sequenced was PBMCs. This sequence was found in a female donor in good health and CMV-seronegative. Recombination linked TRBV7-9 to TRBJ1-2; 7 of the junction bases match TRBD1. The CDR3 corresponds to CASSLGGQIANYGYTF. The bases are TGTGCCAGCAGCTTAGGGGGACAGATTGCCAACTATGGCTACACCTTC.